This TCR beta chain was recorded in a study of T-cell reconstitution after alpha-beta-depleted transplantation in children. Regarding the study as a whole: Recipient T cells and thymic progenitors that survived gave rise to the high TCRbeta diversity observed at day 60 in some patients. At one year after transplant, newly produced T cells mostly accounted for T-cell counts and diversity. Reports say that about two months after transplant, the alpha-beta T cells came out of several hundred graft clones that had expanded.

The library targeted TCRbeta and was prepared with unique molecular identifiers. One entry per CDR3 protein results from TCRdb running MiXCR on the PCR reads. The sample yields 15,000 to 20,000 distinct CDR3 sequences, approximately 13% seen once. Losses at the gene ends were 4 bases for V and 0 bases for J; bases not matched to a gene: 9. CDR1 is SGDLS, CDR2 YYNGEE, per germline. CDR3 size: 16 residues. In the case of this clonotype: What it binds is not known.

The rearrangement joins TRBV9 to TRBJ2-5; 7 bases agree with TRBD2. The sequence was collected from a boy less than two years old who had a stem cell transplant for Wiskott-Aldrich syndrome, so the T cells may come from the graft donor. The specimen comprised PBMCs, mostly from graft donor cells, sampled 180 days after TCRalphabeta/CD19-depleted stem cell transplant. The CDR3 protein is CASSPQTSWYQETQYF. The DNA for the CDR3 is TGTGCCAGCAGCCCCCAGACTAGCTGGTACCAAGAGACCCAGTACTTC.